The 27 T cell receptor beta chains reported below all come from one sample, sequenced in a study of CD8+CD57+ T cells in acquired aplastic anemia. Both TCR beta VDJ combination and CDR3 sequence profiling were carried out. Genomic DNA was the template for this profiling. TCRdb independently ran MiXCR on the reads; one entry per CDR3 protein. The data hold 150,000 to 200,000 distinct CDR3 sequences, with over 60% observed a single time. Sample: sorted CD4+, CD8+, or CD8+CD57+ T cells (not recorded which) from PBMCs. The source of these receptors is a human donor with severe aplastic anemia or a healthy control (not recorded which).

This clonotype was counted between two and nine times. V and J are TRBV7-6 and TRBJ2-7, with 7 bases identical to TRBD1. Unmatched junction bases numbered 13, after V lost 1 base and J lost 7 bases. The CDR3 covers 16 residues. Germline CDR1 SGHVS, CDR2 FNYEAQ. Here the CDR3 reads CASSLDPPTGSGEQYF. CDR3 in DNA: TGTGCCAGCAGCTTAGATCCCCCGACAGGGTCGGGAGAGCAGTACTTC.

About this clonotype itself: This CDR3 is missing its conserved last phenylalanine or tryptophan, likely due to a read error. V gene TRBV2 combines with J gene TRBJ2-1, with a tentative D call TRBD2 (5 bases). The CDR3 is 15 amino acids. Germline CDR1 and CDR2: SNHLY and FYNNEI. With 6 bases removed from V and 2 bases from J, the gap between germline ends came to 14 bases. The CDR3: CASRDIASPYNEQFL. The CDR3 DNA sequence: TGTGCCAGCAGAGATATAGCGTCCCCCTACAATGAGCAGTTCCTC.

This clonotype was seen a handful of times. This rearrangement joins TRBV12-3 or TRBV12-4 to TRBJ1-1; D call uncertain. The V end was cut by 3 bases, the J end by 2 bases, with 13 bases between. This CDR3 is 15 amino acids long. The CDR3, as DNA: TGTGCCAGCAGTTTGTCCGAATTGCTAAACACTGAAGCTTTCTTT. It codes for CASSLSELLNTEAFF.

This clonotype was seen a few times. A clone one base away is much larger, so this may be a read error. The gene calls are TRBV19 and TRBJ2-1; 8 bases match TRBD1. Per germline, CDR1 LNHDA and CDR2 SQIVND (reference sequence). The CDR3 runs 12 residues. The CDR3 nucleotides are TGTGCCGGTAGACAGGGGAACGGTGAGCAGTTCTTC. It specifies CAGRQGNGEQFF.

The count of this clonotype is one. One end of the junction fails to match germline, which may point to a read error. CDR3: CASSWGQGANDGYTF. In DNA, the CDR3 is TGTGCCAGCAGTTGGGGCCAGGGGGCTAACGATGGCTACACCTTC. V gene TRBV7-3 combines with J gene TRBJ1-2; TRBD1 agrees at 8 bases. This CDR3 is built from 15 residues. Germline V lookup: CDR1 SGHTA, CDR2 FQGTGA. Full variable domain (outside the CDR3, taken from reference TRBV7-3 and TRBJ1-2): GAGVSQTPSNKVTEKGKYVELRCDPISGHTALYWYRQSLGQGPEFLIYFQGTGAADDSGLPNDRFFAVRPEGSVSTLKIQRTERGDSAVYLCASSWGQGANDGYTFGSGTRLTVV.

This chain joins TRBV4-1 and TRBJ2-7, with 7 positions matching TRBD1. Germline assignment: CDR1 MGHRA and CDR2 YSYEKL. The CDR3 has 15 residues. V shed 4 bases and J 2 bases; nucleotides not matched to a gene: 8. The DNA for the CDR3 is TGCGCCAGCAGCCCAATAGGGGGCATCGCCTACGAGCAGTACTTC. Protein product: CASSPIGGIAYEQYF.

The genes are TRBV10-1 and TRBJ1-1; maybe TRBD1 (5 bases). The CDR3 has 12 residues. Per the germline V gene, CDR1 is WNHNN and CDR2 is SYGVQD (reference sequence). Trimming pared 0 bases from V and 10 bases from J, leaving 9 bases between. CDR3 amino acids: CASSESGGRAFF. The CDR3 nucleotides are TGCGCCAGCAGTGAGTCCGGGGGGAGAGCTTTCTTT.

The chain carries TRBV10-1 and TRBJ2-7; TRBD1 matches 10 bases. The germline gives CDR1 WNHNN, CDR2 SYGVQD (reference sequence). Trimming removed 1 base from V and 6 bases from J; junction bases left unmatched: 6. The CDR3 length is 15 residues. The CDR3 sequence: CASSEYDRGLVEQYF. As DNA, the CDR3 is TGCGCCAGCAGTGAGTATGACAGGGGGCTCGTCGAGCAGTACTTC.

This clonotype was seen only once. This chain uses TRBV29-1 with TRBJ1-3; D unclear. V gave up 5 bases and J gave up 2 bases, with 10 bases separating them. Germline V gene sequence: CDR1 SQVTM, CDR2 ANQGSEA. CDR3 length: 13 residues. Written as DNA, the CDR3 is TGCAGCGTTCGAGAGGAGACTGGAAACACCATATATTTT. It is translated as CSVREETGNTIYF.

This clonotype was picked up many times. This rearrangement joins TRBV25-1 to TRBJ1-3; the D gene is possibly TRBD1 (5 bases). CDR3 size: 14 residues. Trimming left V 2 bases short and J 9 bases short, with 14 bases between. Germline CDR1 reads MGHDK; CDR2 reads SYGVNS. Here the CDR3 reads CASSETGTLPTIYF. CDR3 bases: TGTGCCAGCAGTGAAACCGGGACCCTACCCACCATATATTTT.

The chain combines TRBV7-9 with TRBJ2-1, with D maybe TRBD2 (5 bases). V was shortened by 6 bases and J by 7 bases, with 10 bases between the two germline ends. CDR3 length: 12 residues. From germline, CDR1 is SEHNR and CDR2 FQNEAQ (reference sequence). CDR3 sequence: CASRATRNEQFF. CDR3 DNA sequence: TGTGCCAGCAGGGCTACTAGGAATGAGCAGTTCTTC. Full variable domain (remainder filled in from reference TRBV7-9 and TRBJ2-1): DTGVSQNPRHKITKRGQNVTFRCDPISEHNRLYWYRQTLGQGPEFLTYFQNEAQLEKSRLLSDRFSAERPKGSFSTLEIQRTEQGDSAMYLCASRATRNEQFFGPGTRLTVL.

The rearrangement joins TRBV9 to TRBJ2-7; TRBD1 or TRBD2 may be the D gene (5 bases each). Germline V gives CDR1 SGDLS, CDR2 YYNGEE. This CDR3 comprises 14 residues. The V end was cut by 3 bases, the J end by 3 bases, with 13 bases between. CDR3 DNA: TGTGCCAGCAGCGCCGGGACGGAGATCTACGAGCAGTACTTC. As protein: CASSAGTEIYEQYF. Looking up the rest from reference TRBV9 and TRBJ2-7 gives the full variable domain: DSGVTQTPKHLITATGQRVTLRCSPRSGDLSVYWYQQSLDQGLQFLIQYYNGEERAKGNILERFSAQQFPDLHSELNLSSLELGDSALYFCASSAGTEIYEQYFGPGTRLTVT.

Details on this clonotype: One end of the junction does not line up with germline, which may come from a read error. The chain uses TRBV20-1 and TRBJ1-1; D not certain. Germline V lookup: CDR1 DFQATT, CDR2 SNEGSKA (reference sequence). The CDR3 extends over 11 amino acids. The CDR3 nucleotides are TGCAGTGCTAGAGATGAACTCGATGCCCCTTTT. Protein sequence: CSARDELDAPF.

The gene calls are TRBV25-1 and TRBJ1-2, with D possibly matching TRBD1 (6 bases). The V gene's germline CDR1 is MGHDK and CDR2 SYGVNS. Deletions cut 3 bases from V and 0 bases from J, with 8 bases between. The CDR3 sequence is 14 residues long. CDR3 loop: CASSEGGPNYGYTF. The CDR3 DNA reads TGTGCCAGCAGTGAGGGGGGCCCTAACTATGGCTACACCTTC.

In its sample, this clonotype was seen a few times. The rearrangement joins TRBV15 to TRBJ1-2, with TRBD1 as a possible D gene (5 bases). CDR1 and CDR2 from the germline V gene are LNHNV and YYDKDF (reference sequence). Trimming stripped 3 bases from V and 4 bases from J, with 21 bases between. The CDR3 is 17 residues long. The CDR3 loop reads CATSSPNYPRGSYGYTF. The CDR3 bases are TGTGCCACCAGCAGTCCCAATTATCCCCGGGGGAGCTATGGCTACACCTTC. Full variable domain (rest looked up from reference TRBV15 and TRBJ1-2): DAMVIQNPRYQVTQFGKPVTLSCSQTLNHNVMYWYQQKSSQAPKLLFHYYDKDFNNEADTPDNFQSRRPNTSFCFLDIRSPGLGDTAMYLCATSSPNYPRGSYGYTFGSGTRLTVV.

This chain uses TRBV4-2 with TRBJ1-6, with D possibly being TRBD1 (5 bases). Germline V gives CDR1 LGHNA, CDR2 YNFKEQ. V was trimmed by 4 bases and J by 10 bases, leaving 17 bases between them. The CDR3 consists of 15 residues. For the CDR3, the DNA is TGTGCCAGCAGCCTCGGGAACACTGGACAATCACCCCTCCACTTT. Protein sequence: CASSLGNTGQSPLHF.

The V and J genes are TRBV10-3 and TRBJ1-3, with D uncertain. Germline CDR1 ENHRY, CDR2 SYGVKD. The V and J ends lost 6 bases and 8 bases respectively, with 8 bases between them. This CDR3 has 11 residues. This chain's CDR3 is CAIRPEDTIYF. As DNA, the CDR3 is TGTGCCATCAGACCGGAGGACACCATATATTTT.

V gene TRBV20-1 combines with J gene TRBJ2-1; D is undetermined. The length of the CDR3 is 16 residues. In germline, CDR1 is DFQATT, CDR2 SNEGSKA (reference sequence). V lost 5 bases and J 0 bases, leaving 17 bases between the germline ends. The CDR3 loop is CSAGTYFDSSYNEQFF. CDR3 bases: TGCAGTGCTGGAACTTACTTCGATAGCTCCTACAATGAGCAGTTCTTC.

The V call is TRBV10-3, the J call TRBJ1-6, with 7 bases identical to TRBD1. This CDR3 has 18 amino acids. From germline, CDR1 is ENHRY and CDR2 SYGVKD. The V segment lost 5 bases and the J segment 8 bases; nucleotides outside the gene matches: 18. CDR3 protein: CAISNPTPGWDSYSPLHF. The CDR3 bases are TGTGCCATCAGTAATCCTACCCCAGGGTGGGACAGCTATTCACCCCTCCACTTT.

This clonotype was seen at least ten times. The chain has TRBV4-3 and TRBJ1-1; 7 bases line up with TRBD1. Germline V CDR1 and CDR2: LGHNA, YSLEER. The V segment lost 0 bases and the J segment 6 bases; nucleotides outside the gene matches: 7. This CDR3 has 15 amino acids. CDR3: CASSQDTIGGSEAFF. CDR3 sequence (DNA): TGCGCCAGCAGCCAAGATACAATAGGGGGCTCTGAAGCTTTCTTT.

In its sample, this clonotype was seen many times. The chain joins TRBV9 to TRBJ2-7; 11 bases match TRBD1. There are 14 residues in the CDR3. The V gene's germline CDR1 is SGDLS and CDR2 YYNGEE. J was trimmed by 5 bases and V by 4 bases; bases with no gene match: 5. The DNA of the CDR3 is TGTGCCAGCAGCTTCAAGGGACAGGGGGACGAGCAGTACTTC. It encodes CASSFKGQGDEQYF. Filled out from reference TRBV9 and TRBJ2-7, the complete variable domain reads DSGVTQTPKHLITATGQRVTLRCSPRSGDLSVYWYQQSLDQGLQFLIQYYNGEERAKGNILERFSAQQFPDLHSELNLSSLELGDSALYFCASSFKGQGDEQYFGPGTRLTVT.

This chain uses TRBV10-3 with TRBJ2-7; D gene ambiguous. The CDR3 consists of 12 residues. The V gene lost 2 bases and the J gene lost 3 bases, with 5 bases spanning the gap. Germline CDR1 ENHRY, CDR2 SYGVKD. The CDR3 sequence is CAISETNYEQYF. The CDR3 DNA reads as TGTGCCATCAGTGAGACGAACTACGAGCAGTACTTC.

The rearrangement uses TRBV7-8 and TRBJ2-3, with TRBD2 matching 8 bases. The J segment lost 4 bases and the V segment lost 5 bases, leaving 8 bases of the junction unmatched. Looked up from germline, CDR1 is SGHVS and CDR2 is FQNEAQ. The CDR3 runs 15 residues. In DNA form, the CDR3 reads TGTGCCAGCAGCGCCTCGGGGGGGCGGGCAGATACGCAGTATTTT. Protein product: CASSASGGRADTQYF.

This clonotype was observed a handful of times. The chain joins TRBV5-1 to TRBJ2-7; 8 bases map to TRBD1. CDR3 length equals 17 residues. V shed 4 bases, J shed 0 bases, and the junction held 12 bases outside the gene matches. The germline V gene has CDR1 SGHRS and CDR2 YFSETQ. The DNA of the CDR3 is TGCGCCAGCAGCGCTGGGCTCAGGGGGCATAGCTCCTACGAGCAGTACTTC. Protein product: CASSAGLRGHSSYEQYF. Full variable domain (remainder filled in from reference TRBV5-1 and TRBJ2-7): KAGVTQTPRYLIKTRGQQVTLSCSPISGHRSVSWYQQTPGQGLQFLFEYFSETQRNKGNFPGRFSGRQFSNSRSEMNVSTLELGDSALYLCASSAGLRGHSSYEQYFGPGTRLTVT.

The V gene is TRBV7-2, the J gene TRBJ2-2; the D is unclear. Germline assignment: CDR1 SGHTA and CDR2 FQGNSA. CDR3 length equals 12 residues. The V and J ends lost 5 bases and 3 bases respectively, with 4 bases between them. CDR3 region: CASSPHTGELFF. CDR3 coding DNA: TGTGCCAGCAGCCCTCACACCGGGGAGCTGTTTTTT.

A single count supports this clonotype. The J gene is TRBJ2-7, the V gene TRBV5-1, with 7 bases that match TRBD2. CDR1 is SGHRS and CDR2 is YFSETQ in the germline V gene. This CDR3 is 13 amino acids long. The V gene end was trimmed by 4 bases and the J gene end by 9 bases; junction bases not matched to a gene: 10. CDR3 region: CASSPASGRGQYF. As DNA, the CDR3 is TGCGCCAGCAGCCCGGCTAGCGGAAGGGGGCAGTACTTC.

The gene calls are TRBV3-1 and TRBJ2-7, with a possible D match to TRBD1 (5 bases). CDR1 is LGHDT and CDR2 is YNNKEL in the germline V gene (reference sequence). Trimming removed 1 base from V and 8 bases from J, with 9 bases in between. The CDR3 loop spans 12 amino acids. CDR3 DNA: TGTGCCAGCAGCCAAGGGGCGGACAAGCAGTACTTC. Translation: CASSQGADKQYF.